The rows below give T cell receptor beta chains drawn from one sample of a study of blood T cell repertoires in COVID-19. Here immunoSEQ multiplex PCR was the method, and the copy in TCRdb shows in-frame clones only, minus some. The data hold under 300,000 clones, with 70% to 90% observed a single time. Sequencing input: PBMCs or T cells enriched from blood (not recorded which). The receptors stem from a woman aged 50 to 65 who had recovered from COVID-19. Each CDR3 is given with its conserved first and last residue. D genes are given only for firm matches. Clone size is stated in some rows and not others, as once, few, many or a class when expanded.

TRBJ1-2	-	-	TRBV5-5	CASSFRGGLPVPYGYTF	TGTGCCAGCAGCTTCAGGGGCGGGTTGCCGGTACCCTATGGCTACACCTTC
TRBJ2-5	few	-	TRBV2	CASSLGGQGETQYF	TGTGCCAGCAGCCTCGGAGGGCAGGGAGAGACCCAGTACTTC
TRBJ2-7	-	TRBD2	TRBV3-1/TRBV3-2	CASSAGLTSGFYEQYF	TGTGCCAGCAGTGCCGGGTTGACTAGCGGTTTCTACGAGCAGTACTTC
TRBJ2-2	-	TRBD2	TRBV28	CASSSPSSGRRTGELFF	TGTGCCAGCAGTTCTCCCTCAAGCGGGAGAAGAACCGGGGAGCTGTTTTTT
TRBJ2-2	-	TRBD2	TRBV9	CASSVELAGGPDTGELFF	TGTGCCAGCAGCGTAGAACTAGCGGGAGGGCCTGACACCGGGGAGCTGTTTTTT
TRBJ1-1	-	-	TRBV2	CASRASGWTDYTEAFF	TGTGCCAGCAGGGCTAGCGGATGGACAGATTACACTGAAGCTTTCTTT
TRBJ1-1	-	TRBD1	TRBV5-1	CASSLEGQGEGTEAFF	TGCGCCAGCAGCTTGGAGGGACAGGGTGAAGGAACTGAAGCTTTCTTT
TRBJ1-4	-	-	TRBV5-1	CASSLQGPNEKLFF	TGCGCCAGCAGCTTACAGGGACCTAATGAAAAACTGTTTTTT
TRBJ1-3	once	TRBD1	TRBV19	CASSRNPGQISGNTIYF	TGTGCCAGTAGTCGAAATCCGGGACAGATCTCTGGAAACACCATATATTTT
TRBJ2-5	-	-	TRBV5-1	CASSRNRGGETQYF	TGCGCCAGCAGTCGTAACAGGGGAGGAGAGACCCAGTACTTC
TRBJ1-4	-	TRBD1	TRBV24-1	CATSDRGTGGINEKLFF	TGTGCCACCAGTGACCGTGGGACAGGGGGCATTAATGAAAAACTGTTTTTT
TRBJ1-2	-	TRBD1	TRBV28	CASSLIDRGFNYGYTF	TGTGCCAGCAGCCTGATCGACAGGGGGTTTAACTATGGCTACACCTTC
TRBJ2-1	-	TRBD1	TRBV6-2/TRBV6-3	CASSQDRGTYNEQFF	TGTGCCAGCAGTCAGGACAGGGGAACCTACAATGAGCAGTTCTTC
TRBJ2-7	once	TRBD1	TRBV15	CATSMGTGTYEQYF	TGTGCCACCAGCATGGGGACAGGTACCTACGAGCAGTACTTC
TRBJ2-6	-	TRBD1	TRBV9	CASSGTGAAGANVLTF	TGTGCCAGCAGCGGAACAGGGGCGGCAGGGGCCAACGTCCTGACTTTC
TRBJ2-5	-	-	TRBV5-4	CASSLVAEETQYF	TGTGCCAGCAGCTTGGTTGCGGAAGAGACCCAGTACTTC
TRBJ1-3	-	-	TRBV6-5	CASRADRLNTIYF	TGTGCCAGCAGAGCAGACAGGCTTAACACCATATATTTT
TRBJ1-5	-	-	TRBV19	CASRDGIYNQPQHF	TGTGCCAGTAGAGACGGGATCTATAATCAGCCCCAGCATTTT
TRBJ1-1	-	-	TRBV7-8	CASSLDLTGNTEAFF	TGTGCCAGCAGCTTAGATTTGACAGGGAACACTGAAGCTTTCTTT
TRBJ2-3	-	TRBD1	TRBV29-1	CSVAGPTGGGADTQYF	TGCAGCGTTGCAGGACCGACAGGGGGCGGCGCAGATACGCAGTATTTT
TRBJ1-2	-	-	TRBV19	CASSITPGAVRGYTF	TGTGCCAGTAGTATAACCCCAGGGGCCGTACGGGGCTACACCTTC
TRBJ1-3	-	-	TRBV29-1	CSVKNNSGNTIYF	TGCAGCGTTAAGAACAACTCTGGAAACACCATATATTTT
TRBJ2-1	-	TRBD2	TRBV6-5	CASSLTSGFYNEQFF	TGTGCCAGCAGTTTGACTAGCGGGTTTTACAATGAGCAGTTCTTC
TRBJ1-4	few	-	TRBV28	CASSLLGGWSEKLFF	TGTGCCAGCAGTTTGCTCGGAGGGTGGAGTGAAAAACTGTTTTTT
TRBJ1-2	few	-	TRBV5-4	CASSTDGESYTF	TGTGCCAGCAGCACGGACGGGGAGAGCTACACCTTC
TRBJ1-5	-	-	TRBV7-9	CASSPGGKDQPQHF	TGTGCCAGCAGCCCGGGGGGGAAGGATCAGCCCCAGCATTTT
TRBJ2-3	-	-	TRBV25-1	CASSVGGYTDTQYF	TGTGCCAGCAGTGTAGGCGGATACACAGATACGCAGTATTTT
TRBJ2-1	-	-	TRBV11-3	CASSLDSGRNEQFF	TGTGCCAGCAGCTTAGATTCCGGTCGCAATGAGCAGTTCTTC
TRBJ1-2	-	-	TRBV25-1	CASTEAGTYGYTF	TGTGCCAGCACTGAGGCGGGGACCTATGGCTACACCTTC
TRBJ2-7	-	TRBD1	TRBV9	CASSPRSGQVSYEQYF	TGTGCCAGCAGCCCCCGTTCGGGACAGGTCTCCTACGAGCAGTACTTC
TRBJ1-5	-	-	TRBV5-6	CASSSVTGGQPQHF	TGTGCCAGCAGCTCGGTAACGGGGGGGCAGCCCCAGCATTTT
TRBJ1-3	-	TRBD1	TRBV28	CASSQNGGGESGNTIYF	TGTGCCAGCAGCCAAAACGGAGGGGGCGAATCCGGAAACACCATATATTTT
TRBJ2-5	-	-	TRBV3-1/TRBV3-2	CASSQTLMGGETQYF	TGTGCCAGCAGCCAAACCCTCATGGGCGGGGAGACCCAGTACTTC
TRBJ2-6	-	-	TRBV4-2	CASSQEEAGRSSGANVLTF	TGTGCCAGCAGCCAAGAGGAGGCAGGCCGCAGCTCTGGGGCCAACGTCCTGACTTTC
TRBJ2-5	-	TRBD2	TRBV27	CASTATSGRQETQYF	TGTGCCAGCACAGCGACTAGCGGAAGACAAGAGACCCAGTACTTC
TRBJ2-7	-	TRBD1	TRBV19	CASSIRTGGPYEQYF	TGTGCCAGTAGTATTCGGACAGGGGGACCGTACGAGCAGTACTTC
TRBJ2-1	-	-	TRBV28	CASSLFGGISYNEQFF	TGTGCCAGCAGTTTATTCGGCGGGATCTCCTACAATGAGCAGTTCTTC
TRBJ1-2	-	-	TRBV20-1	CSAPLTYGYTF	TGCAGTGCCCCGCTTACTTATGGCTACACCTTC
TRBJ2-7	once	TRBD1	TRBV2	CASRMDRVSYEQYF	TGTGCCAGCAGGATGGACAGGGTCTCCTACGAGCAGTACTTC
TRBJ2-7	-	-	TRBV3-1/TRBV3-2	CASSQDSGQFYEQYF	TGTGCCAGCAGCCAAGATTCAGGACAATTCTACGAGCAGTACTTC
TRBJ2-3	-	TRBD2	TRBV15	CATELAGGDTQYF	TGTGCCACTGAGCTAGCGGGAGGAGATACGCAGTATTTT
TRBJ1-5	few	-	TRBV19	CASSPLRSLSNQPQHF	TGTGCCAGTAGTCCCCTGAGGAGCCTTAGCAATCAGCCCCAGCATTTT
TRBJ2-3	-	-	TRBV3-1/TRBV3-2	CASSQERNTQYF	TGTGCCAGCAGCCAAGAGAGGAATACGCAGTATTTT
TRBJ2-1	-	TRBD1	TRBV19	CASSLSRGQAYNEQFF	TGTGCCAGTAGTCTATCCAGGGGGCAGGCCTACAATGAGCAGTTCTTC
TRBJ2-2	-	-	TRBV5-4	CASSLFGGAGELFF	TGTGCCAGCAGCTTATTCGGAGGGGCCGGGGAGCTGTTTTTT
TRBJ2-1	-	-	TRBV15	CATSRDSRLIYNEQFF	TGTGCCACCAGCAGAGATTCCAGGCTAATCTACAATGAGCAGTTCTTC
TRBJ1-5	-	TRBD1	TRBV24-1	CATSDQRDRGQPQHF	TGTGCCACCAGTGATCAGCGGGACAGGGGACAGCCCCAGCATTTT
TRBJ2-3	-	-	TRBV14	CASSQLTQGPGNTQYF	TGTGCCAGCAGCCAACTGACCCAGGGGCCGGGGAATACGCAGTATTTT
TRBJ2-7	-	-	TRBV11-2	CASSKRLDSYEQYF	TGTGCCAGCAGCAAAAGACTCGACTCCTACGAGCAGTACTTC
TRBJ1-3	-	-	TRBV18	CASSHADLPTRGNTIYF	TGTGCCAGCTCGCATGCCGATCTTCCCACGCGGGGAAACACCATATATTTT
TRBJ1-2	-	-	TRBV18	CASSPSGGYGYTF	TGTGCCAGCTCACCATCCGGCGGCTATGGCTACACCTTC
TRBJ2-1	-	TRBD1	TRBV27	CASSHNTAGGAWNEQFF	TGTGCCAGCAGTCATAACACCGCAGGGGGCGCATGGAATGAGCAGTTCTTC
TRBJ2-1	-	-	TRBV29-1	CSVGLDSLRSNEQFF	TGCAGCGTCGGACTGGACTCGCTAAGGTCCAATGAGCAGTTCTTC